The 8 T cell receptor beta chains below were found in one sample sequenced in a study of blood T cell repertoires in COVID-19. The repertoire was sequenced with immunoSEQ multiplex PCR; TCRdb's copy has only in-frame clones and lacks some. The repertoire has some 230,000 clones, around 83% of them found once; the top ten carry 0.85% to 1%. Material: peripheral blood. These receptors originate from a man aged 40-49 years with acute or convalescent COVID-19.

The genes are TRBV29-1 and TRBJ2-2; D possibly corresponds to TRBD1 (6 bases). Trimming took 7 bases from V and 4 from J, leaving 16 bases between them. The CDR3 is 14 residues long. In germline, CDR1 is SQVTM, CDR2 ANQGSEA. CDR3 sequence: CSGRSGQATGELFF. The CDR3 nucleotides are TGCAGCGGCCGCTCGGGACAAGCCACCGGGGAGCTGTTTTTT.

The genes are TRBV5-1 and TRBJ1-3; D may be TRBD1 (5 bases). Germline CDR1 is SGHRS and CDR2 is YFSETQ. The CDR3 has 16 residues. V gave up 0 bases and J gave up 2 bases, with 12 bases separating them. In DNA form, the CDR3 reads TGCGCCAGCAGCTTGGGGCCCGGGGGAACTGGAAACACCATATATTTT. This codes for CASSLGPGGTGNTIYF.

The rearrangement joins TRBV27 to TRBJ2-1; 7 bases are a match to TRBD2. CDR1 is MNHEY, CDR2 SMNVEV, per germline (reference sequence). V was pared by 5 bases and J by 0 bases, with 1 base of the junction left unmatched. The CDR3 has 14 amino acids. CDR3 region: CASSGGDSYNEQFF. CDR3 sequence (DNA): TGTGCCAGCAGTGGGGGGGACTCCTACAATGAGCAGTTCTTC.

This clone has only a few counts. This chain joins TRBV5-1 and TRBJ1-1; D gene unclear. CDR3 length equals 15 residues. Between the trimmed V and J ends, which lost 1 base and 0 bases, there was a span of 10 bases. Germline assignment: CDR1 SGHRS and CDR2 YFSETQ. The CDR3: CASSLNGILNTEAFF. CDR3 DNA sequence: TGCGCCAGCAGCTTGAACGGGATCCTGAACACTGAAGCTTTCTTT. Full variable domain (outside the CDR3, taken from reference TRBV5-1 and TRBJ1-1): KAGVTQTPRYLIKTRGQQVTLSCSPISGHRSVSWYQQTPGQGLQFLFEYFSETQRNKGNFPGRFSGRQFSNSRSEMNVSTLELGDSALYLCASSLNGILNTEAFFGQGTRLTVV.

The rearrangement joins TRBV6-2 or TRBV6-3 to TRBJ2-3; D may be TRBD2 (6 bases). The germline V gene has CDR1 MNHEY and CDR2 SVGEGT. The length of the CDR3 is 15 residues. V lost 6 bases and J 3 bases, leaving 16 bases between the germline ends. CDR3 loop: CASSPGQAGTDTQYF. The CDR3 region has the DNA TGTGCCAGCAGCCCTGGCCAGGCGGGAACAGATACGCAGTATTTT.

The gene calls are TRBV24-1 and TRBJ1-1, with D possibly matching TRBD1 (6 bases). Per germline, CDR1 KGHDR and CDR2 SFDVKD. The germline V and J ends were trimmed by 10 bases and 4 bases, with 12 bases remaining between them. The CDR3 covers 12 residues. The CDR3 DNA is TGTGCCACGAGCACGACAGGCACTGAAGCTTTCTTT. Protein product: CATSTTGTEAFF.

The sample holds a few counts of this clone. The chain uses TRBV14 and TRBJ1-4, with a possible D match to TRBD1 (5 bases). The ends were cut back, 5 bases at V and 6 bases at J, with 16 bases in the middle. This CDR3 region has 15 residues. Germline V CDR1 and CDR2: SGHDN, FVKESK. CDR3 protein: CASSGMQGEYEKLFF. In nucleotides, the CDR3 is TGTGCCAGCAGCGGGATGCAGGGCGAGTATGAAAAACTGTTTTTT. Full variable domain (outside the CDR3, taken from reference TRBV14 and TRBJ1-4): EAGVTQFPSHSVIEKGQTVTLRCDPISGHDNLYWYRRVMGKEIKFLLHFVKESKQDESGMPNNRFLAERTGGTYSTLKVQPAELEDSGVYFCASSGMQGEYEKLFFGSGTQLSVL.

This sequence joins TRBV11-2 and TRBJ2-3; 13 positions match TRBD2. The ends lost 3 bases at V and 4 bases at J; junction bases unmatched: 4. The CDR3 loop spans 16 amino acids. Germline assignment: CDR1 SGHAT and CDR2 FQNNGV. CDR3 nucleotide sequence: TGTGCCAGCAGCTTTATACTAGCGGGGGGGCCAGATACGCAGTATTTT. It yields the protein CASSFILAGGPDTQYF. Filled out from reference TRBV11-2 and TRBJ2-3, the complete variable domain reads EAGVAQSPRYKIIEKRQSVAFWCNPISGHATLYWYQQILGQGPKLLIQFQNNGVVDDSQLPKDRFSAERLKGVDSTLKIQPAKLEDSAVYLCASSFILAGGPDTQYFGPGTRLTVL.